The clone carrying this T cell receptor beta chain was recorded a few times. This sample is part of a study of somatic mutations in cytotoxic T cells in rheumatoid arthritis. The CDR3 covers 13 residues. With 4 bases removed from V and 5 bases from J, the gap between germline ends came to 11 bases. Germline values: CDR1 MGHDK, CDR2 SYGVNS. The assay was immunoSEQ multiplex PCR, and TCRdb's table has in-frame clones only and misses some. Here the sample spans roughly 30,000 clones, more than 85% being singletons. Sequenced input: CD8+ T cells sorted from blood. This sequence joins TRBV25-1 and TRBJ1-1; D remains ambiguous. This TCR came from an adult with rheumatoid arthritis. The CDR3 bases are TGTGCCAGCAGTGGCTACCAGGAAACTGAAGCTTTCTTT. It yields the protein CASSGYQETEAFF.